This T cell receptor beta chain was sequenced in a study of cytomegalovirus exposure and HLA in healthy donors. Trimming cost V 5 bases and J 4 bases; bases outside gene matches: 13. Germline V lookup: CDR1 SGHVS, CDR2 FNYEAQ. The CDR3 loop spans 18 amino acids. These donors counted as nominally healthy when sampled, but unrecorded immune exposures were likely. The study ran its PCR with 60 Vbeta and 13 Jbeta primers. Clones were sequenced by immunoSEQ multiplex PCR, and TCRdb holds only the in-frame ones, with some missing. The sample holds roughly 97,000 clones, around 80% seen once. With respect to this clone: Its antigen is undetermined.

General observations from the study: Rates of TCR association differed by HLA locus in a later analysis, with DRB1 highest and HLA-C lowest.

The sequencing sample was made of PBMCs. V and J are TRBV7-6 and TRBJ2-7; TRBD2 aligns across 14 bases. The TCR was taken from a woman aged 40 to 50 in good health and CMV-seronegative. CDR3 sequence (DNA): TGTGCCAGCAGCGGCCCAACTGGGACTAGCGGGAGTAGGTACGAGCAGTACTTC. It translates to CASSGPTGTSGSRYEQYF.